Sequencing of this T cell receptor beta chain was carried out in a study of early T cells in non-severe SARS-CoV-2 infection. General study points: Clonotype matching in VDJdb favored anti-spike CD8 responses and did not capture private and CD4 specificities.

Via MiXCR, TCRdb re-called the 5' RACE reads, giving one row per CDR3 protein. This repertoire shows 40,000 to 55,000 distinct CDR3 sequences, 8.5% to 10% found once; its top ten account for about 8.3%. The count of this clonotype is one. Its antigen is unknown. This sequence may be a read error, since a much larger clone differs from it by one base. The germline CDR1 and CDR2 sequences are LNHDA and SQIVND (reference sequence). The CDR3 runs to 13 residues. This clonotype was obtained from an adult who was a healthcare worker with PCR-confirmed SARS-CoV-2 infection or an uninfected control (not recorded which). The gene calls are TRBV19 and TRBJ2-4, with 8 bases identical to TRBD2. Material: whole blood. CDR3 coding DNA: TGTGTCAGTAGTAGTGGGGCGGGAGGCATTCAGTACTTC. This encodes CVSSSGAGGIQYF.